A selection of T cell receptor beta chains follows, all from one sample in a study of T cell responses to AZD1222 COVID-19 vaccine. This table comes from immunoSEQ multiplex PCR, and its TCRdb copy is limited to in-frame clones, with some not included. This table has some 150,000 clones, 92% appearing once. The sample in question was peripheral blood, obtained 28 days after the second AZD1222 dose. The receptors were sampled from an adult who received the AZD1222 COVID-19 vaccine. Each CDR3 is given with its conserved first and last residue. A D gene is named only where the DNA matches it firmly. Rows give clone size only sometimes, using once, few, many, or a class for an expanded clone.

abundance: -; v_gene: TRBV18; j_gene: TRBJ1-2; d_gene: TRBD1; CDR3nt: TGTGCCAGCTCACCCCTAGGGACAGGGGTTGGCTACACCTTC; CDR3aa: CASSPLGTGVGYTF
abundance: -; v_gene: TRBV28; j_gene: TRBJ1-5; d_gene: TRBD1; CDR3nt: TGTGCCAGCTGCCGGGACAGGGGGTATAGCAATCAGCCCCAGCATTTT; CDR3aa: CASCRDRGYSNQPQHF
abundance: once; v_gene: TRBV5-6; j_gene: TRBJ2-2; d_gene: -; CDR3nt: TGTGCCAGCAGCGCCGGGACCCCCCAACCCGGGGAGCTGTTTTTT; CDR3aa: CASSAGTPQPGELFF
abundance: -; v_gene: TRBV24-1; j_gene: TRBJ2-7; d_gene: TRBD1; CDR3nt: TGTGCCACTGCGAGGGACAGGGGAACCGAGCAGTACTTC; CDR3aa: CATARDRGTEQYF
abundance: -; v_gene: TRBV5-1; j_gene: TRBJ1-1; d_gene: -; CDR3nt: TGCGCCAGCAGCTTGCTGGGGGAGAACACTGAAGCTTTCTTT; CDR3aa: CASSLLGENTEAFF
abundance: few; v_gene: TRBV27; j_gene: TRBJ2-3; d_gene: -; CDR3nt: TGTGCCAGCAGTTTTCGGGGCGGCACAGATACGCAGTATTTT; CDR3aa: CASSFRGGTDTQYF
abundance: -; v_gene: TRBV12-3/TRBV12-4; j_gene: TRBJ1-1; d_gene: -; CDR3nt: TGTGCCAGCTCCAGGGGGAACACTGAAGCTTTCTTT; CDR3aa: CASSRGNTEAFF
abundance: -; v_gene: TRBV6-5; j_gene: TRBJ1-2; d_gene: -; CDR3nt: TGTGCCAGCAGTTACTCGGAGACGGATTATGGCTACACCTTC; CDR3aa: CASSYSETDYGYTF
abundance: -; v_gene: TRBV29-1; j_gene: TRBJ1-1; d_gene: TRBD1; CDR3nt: TGCAGCGTGGGACAGGTTGCTGAAGCTTTCTTT; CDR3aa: CSVGQVAEAFF
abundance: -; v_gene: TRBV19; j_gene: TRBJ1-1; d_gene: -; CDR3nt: TGTGCCAGTAGTATCGGCGGGGCCCAGAATACTGAAGCTTTCTTT; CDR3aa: CASSIGGAQNTEAFF
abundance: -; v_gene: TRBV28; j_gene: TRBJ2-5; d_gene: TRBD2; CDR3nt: TGTGCCAGCAGCCTATCGAGCGGGAGGAGGGAGACCCAGTACTTC; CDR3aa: CASSLSSGRRETQYF
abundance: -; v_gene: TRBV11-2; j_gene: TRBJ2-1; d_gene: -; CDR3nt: TGTGCCAGCAGCTTTTCCTCGGGGGAGCAGTTCTTC; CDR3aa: CASSFSSGEQFF
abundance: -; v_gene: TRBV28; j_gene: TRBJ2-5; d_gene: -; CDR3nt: TGTGCCAGCAGTTTTGGAGGGGGTGGGCGGTATAAAGGAGAGACCCAGTACTTC; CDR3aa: CASSFGGGGRYKGETQYF
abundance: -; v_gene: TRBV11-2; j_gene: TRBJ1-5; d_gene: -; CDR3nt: TGTGCCAGCAGCTTACCGGGGAGCAATCAGCCCCAGCATTTT; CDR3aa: CASSLPGSNQPQHF
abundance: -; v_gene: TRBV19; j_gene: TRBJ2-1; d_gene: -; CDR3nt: TGTGCCAGTAGTATAGCAAGACTCCCGGGAGAGGAGCAGTTCTTC; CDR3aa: CASSIARLPGEEQFF
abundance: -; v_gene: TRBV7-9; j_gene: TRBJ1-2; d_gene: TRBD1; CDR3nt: TGTGCCAGCAGCTTATTATGGGACAGGGACTATGGCTACACCTTC; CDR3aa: CASSLLWDRDYGYTF
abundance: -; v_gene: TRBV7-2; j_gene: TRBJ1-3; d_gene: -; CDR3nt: TGTGCCAGCAGCTTAGCGCGTAACCCTGGAAACACCATATATTTT; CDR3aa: CASSLARNPGNTIYF
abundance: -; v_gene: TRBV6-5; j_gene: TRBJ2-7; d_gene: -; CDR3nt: TGTGCCAGCAGGGGGGCTAGGGCGCGAGGCTACGAGCAGTACTTC; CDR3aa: CASRGARARGYEQYF
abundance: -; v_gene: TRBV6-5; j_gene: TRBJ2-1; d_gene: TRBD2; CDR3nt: TGTGCCAGCAGGGGACTAGCGGGGGCTTACAATGAGCAGTTCTTC; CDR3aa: CASRGLAGAYNEQFF
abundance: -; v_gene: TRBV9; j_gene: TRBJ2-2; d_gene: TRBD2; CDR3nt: TGTGCCAGCCGTCTAGCGGCGAACACCGGGGAGCTGTTTTTT; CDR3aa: CASRLAANTGELFF
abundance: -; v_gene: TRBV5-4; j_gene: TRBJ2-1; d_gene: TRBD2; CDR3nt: TGTGCCAGCAGACAGGGACTAGCGGAGGACAATGAGCAGTTCTTC; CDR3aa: CASRQGLAEDNEQFF
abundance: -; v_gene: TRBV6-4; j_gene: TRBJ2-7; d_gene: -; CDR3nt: TGTGCCAGCAGTCCTACTATCCGCTCCTACGAGCAGTACTTC; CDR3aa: CASSPTIRSYEQYF
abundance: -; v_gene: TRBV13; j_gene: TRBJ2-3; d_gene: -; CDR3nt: TGTGCCAGCTCCGCTAGCAGAGATACGCAGTATTTT; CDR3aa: CASSASRDTQYF
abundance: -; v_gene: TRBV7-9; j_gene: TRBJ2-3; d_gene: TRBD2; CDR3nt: TGTGCCAGCAGCTTCCTAGCGGGGACAGATACGCAGTATTTT; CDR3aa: CASSFLAGTDTQYF
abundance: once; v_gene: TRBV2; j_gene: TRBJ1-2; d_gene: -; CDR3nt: TGTGCCAGCGGCCGGCCAACCTATGGCTACACCTTC; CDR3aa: CASGRPTYGYTF
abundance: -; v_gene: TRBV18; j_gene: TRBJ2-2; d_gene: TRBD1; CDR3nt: TGTGCCAGCTCAGGGACAGGGGGCGCGAACACCGGGGAGCTGTTTTTT; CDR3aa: CASSGTGGANTGELFF
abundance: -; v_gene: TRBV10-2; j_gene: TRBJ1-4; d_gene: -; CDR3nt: TGCGCCAGCAGTGACAGGGTTCTCGGTGAAAAACTGTTTTTT; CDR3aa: CASSDRVLGEKLFF
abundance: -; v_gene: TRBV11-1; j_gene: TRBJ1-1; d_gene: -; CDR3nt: TGTGCCAGCAGCTTGACAGGAGCCGTGACTTTCTTT; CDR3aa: CASSLTGAVTFF
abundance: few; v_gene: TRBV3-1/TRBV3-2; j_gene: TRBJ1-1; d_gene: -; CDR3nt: TGTGCCAGCAGCGATAGGGGAAGAGGGTACACTGAAGCTTTCTTT; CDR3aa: CASSDRGRGYTEAFF
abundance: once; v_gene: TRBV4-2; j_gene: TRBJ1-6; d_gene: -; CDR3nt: TGTGCCAGCAGCCAAGATTCCGGGAGCGATTCACCCCTCCACTTT; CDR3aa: CASSQDSGSDSPLHF
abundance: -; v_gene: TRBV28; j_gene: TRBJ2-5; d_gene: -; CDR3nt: TGTGCCAGCAGTTTACGGGGCCGGGGGTCGGAGACCCAGTACTTC; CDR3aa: CASSLRGRGSETQYF
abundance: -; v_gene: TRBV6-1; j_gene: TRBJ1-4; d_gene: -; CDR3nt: TGTGCCAGCAGTGAATTTGGGACTGCAACTAATGAAAAACTGTTTTTT; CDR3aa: CASSEFGTATNEKLFF
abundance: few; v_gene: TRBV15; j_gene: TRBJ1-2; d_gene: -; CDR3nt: TGTGCCACCAAAAGAGAAAGAGGGAGCAAACTATCTGGCTACACCTTC; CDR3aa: CATKRERGSKLSGYTF
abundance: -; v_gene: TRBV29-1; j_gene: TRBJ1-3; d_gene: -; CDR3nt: TGCAGCCATCGGACTGGAAACACCATATATTTT; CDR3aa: CSHRTGNTIYF
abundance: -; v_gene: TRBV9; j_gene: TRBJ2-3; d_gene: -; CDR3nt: TGTGCCAGCAGCGTAGCTCGGGGGAGAGCAGATACGCAGTATTTT; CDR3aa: CASSVARGRADTQYF
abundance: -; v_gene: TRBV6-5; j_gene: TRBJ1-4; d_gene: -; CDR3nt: TGTGCCAGCAGTTACTCACAGAGTAATGAAAAACTGTTTTTT; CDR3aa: CASSYSQSNEKLFF
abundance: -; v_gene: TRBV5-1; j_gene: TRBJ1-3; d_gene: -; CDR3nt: TGCGCCAGCAGCTTGGTCCCGGTAGGAAACACCATATATTTT; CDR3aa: CASSLVPVGNTIYF
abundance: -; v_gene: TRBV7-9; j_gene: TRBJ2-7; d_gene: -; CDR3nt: TGTGCCAGCAGTCTGAGTGTACAGCAGTACTTC; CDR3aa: CASSLSVQQYF
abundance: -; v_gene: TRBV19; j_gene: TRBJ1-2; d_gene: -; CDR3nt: TGTGCCAGTAGCCCACCACGACAGTATGGCTACACCTTC; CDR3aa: CASSPPRQYGYTF
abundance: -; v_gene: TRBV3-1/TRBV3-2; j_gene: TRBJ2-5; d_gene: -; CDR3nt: TGTGCCAGCAGCCCGCACGGGGCCTCGAAGACCCAGTACTTC; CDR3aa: CASSPHGASKTQYF
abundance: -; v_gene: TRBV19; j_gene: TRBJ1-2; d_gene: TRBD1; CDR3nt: TGTGCCAGTAGTATCGACACAGGGGGGTTTGGCTATGGCTACACCTTC; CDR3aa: CASSIDTGGFGYGYTF
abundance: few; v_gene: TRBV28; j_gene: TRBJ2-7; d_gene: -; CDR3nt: TGTGCCAGCAGCTCCCCTGGCGGAGGGCCCCACGAGCAGTACTTC; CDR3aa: CASSSPGGGPHEQYF
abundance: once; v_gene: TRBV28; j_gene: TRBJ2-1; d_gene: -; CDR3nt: TGTGCCAGCAGACCCTCTAGTACAAGGCCCAATGAGCAGTTCTTC; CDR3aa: CASRPSSTRPNEQFF
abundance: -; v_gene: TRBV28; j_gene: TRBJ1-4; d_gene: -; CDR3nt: TGTGCCAGCAGTTTGCGTGGGGGTGCAACTAATGAAAAACTGTTTTTT; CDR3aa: CASSLRGGATNEKLFF
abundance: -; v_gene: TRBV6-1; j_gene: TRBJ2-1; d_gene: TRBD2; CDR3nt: TGTGCCAGCAGTGAGAAGGGGACTAGCGGACGAAATGAGCAGTTCTTC; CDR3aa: CASSEKGTSGRNEQFF
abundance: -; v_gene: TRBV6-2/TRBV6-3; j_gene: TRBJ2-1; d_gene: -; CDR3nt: TGTGCCAGCAGTGGTCAGGCGCCCTACAATGAGCAGTTCTTC; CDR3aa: CASSGQAPYNEQFF
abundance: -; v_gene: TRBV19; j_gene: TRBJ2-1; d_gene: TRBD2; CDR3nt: TGTGCCAGTAGTTTGCGGGAGGGCCCTGAGCAGTTCTTC; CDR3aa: CASSLREGPEQFF
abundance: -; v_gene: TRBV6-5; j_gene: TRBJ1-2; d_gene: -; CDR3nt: TGTGCCAGCAGCTTCGGACGGATTAACTATGGCTACACCTTC; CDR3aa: CASSFGRINYGYTF
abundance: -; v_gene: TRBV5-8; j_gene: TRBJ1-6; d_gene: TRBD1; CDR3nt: TGTGCCAGCCAGGACAGGATTAATTCACCCCTCCACTTT; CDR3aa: CASQDRINSPLHF
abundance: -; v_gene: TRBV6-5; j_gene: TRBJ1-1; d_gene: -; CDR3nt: TGTGCCAGCAGTTACTCCGGACAGTTGATCACTGAAGCTTTCTTT; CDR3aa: CASSYSGQLITEAFF
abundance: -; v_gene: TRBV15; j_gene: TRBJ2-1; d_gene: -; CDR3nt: TGTGCCACCAGCAGAGATAGCGGATCCTACAATGAGCAGTTCTTC; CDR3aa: CATSRDSGSYNEQFF
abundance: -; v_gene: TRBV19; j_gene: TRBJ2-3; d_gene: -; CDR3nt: TGTGCCAGTAGTATTTGGGACGGCGCTGAGACAGATACGCAGTATTTT; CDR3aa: CASSIWDGAETDTQYF
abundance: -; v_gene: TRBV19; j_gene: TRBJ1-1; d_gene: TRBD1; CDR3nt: TGTGCCAGTACTCCACCGTTCGGGACAGGGGGCGGAAACACTGAAGCTTTCTTT; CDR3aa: CASTPPFGTGGGNTEAFF
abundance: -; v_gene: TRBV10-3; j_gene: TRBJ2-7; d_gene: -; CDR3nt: TGTGCCATCAGTGAGTCCAAGGGTGGAAACGAGCAGTACTTC; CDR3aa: CAISESKGGNEQYF
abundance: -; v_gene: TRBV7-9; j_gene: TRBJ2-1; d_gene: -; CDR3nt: TGTGCCAGCAGCTTCACCGCGGAGGGGGGTGAGCAGTTCTTC; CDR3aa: CASSFTAEGGEQFF
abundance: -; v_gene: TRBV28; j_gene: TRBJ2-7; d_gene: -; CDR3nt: TGTGCCAGCAGTTCCTCTTCTTACGAGCAGTACTTC; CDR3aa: CASSSSSYEQYF
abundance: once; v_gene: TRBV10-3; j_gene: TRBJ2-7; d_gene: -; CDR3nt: TGTGCCATCGCGGAAATTAACAACGAGCAGTACTTC; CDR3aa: CAIAEINNEQYF
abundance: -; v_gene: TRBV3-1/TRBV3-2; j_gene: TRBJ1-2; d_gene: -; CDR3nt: TGTGCCAGCTCCCTTAGACAGGATGGCTACACCTTC; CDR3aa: CASSLRQDGYTF
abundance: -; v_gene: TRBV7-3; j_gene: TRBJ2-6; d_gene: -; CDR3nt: TGTGCCAGCAGCCCCTACCCGCGGACCGGGGCCAACGTCCTGACTTTC; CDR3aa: CASSPYPRTGANVLTF
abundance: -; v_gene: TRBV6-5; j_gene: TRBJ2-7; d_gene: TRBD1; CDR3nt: TGTGCCAGCAGGGCTGGGACAGAAAGGACCTACGAGCAGTACTTC; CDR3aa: CASRAGTERTYEQYF